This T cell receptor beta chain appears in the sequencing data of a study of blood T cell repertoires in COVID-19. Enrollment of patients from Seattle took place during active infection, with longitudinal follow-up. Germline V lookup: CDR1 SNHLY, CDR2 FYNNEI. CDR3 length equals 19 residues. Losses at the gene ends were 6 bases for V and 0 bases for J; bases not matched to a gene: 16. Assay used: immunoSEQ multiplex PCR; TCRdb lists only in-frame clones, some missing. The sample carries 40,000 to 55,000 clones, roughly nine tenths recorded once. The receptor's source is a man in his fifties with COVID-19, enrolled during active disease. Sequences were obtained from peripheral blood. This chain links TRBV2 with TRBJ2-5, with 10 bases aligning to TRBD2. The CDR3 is CASRQGLADSGRYQETQYF. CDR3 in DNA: TGTGCCAGCAGACAGGGCTTAGCTGATAGCGGGAGGTACCAAGAGACCCAGTACTTC.